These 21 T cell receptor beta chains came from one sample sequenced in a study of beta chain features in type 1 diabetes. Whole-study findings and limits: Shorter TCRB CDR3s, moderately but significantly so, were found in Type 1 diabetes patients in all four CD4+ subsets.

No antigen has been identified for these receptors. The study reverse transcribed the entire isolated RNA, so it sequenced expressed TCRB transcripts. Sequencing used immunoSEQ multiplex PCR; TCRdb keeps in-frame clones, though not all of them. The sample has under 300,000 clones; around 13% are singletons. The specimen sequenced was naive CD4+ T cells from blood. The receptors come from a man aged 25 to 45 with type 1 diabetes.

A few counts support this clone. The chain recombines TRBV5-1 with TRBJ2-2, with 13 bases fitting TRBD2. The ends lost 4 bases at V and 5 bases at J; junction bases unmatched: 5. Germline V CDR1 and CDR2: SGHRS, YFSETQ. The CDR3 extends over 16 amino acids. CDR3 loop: CASSAILAGGTGELFF. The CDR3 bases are TGCGCCAGCAGCGCGATACTAGCGGGAGGGACCGGGGAGCTGTTTTTT.

In DNA, the CDR3 is TGCGCCAGCAGCCCAATCTATCATAGCAATCAGCCCCAGCATTTT. Amino acid sequence: CASSPIYHSNQPQHF. The rearrangement joins TRBV4-1 to TRBJ1-5, with no clear D. Trimming removed 4 bases from V and 0 bases from J, with 10 bases in between. CDR1 and CDR2 (germline): MGHRA, YSYEKL. This CDR3 region has 15 residues.

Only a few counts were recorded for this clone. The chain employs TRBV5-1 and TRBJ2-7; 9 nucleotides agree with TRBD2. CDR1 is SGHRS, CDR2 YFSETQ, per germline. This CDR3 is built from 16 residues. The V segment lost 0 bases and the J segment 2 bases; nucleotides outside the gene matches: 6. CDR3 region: CASSLVSAGGTYEQYF. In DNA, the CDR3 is TGCGCCAGCAGCTTGGTCTCAGCGGGGGGTACCTACGAGCAGTACTTC. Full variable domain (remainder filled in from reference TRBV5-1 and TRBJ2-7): KAGVTQTPRYLIKTRGQQVTLSCSPISGHRSVSWYQQTPGQGLQFLFEYFSETQRNKGNFPGRFSGRQFSNSRSEMNVSTLELGDSALYLCASSLVSAGGTYEQYFGPGTRLTVT.

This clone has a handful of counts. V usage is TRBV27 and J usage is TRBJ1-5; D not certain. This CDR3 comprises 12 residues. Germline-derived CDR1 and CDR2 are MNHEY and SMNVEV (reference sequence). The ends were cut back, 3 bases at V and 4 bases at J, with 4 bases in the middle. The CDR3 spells CASSLLNQPQHF. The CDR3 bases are TGTGCCAGCAGTTTGTTAAATCAGCCCCAGCATTTT.

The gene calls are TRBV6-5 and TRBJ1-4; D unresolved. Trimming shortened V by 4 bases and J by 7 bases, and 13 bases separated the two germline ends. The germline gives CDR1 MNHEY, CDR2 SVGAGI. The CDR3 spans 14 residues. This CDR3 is CASSSGLGGEKLFF. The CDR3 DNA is TGTGCCAGCAGTTCGGGCCTAGGAGGTGAAAAACTGTTTTTT.

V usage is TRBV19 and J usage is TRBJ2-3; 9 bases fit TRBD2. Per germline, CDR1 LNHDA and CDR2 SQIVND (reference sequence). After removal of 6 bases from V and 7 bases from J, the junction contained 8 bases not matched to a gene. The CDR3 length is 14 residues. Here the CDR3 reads CASSSQRGVYTQYF. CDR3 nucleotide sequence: TGTGCCAGTAGCTCTCAGCGGGGGGTGTATACGCAGTATTTT. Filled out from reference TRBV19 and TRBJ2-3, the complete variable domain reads DGGITQSPKYLFRKEGQNVTLSCEQNLNHDAMYWYRQDPGQGLRLIYYSQIVNDFQKGDIAEGYSVSREKKESFPLTVTSAQKNPTAFYLCASSSQRGVYTQYFGPGTRLTVL.

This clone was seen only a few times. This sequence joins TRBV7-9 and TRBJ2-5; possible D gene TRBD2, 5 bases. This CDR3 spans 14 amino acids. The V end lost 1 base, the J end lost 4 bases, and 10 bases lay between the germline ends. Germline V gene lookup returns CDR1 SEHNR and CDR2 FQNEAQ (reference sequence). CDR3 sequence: CASSLGPGGETQYF. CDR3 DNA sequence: TGTGCCAGCAGCTTAGGACCAGGAGGAGAGACCCAGTACTTC.

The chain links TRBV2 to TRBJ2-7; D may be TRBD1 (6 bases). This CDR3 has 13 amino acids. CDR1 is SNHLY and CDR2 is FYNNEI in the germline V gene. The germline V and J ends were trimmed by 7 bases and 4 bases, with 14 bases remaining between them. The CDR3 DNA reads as TGTGCCAGCAAGGCCAGGGGAAGGTACGAGCAGTACTTC. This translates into CASKARGRYEQYF.

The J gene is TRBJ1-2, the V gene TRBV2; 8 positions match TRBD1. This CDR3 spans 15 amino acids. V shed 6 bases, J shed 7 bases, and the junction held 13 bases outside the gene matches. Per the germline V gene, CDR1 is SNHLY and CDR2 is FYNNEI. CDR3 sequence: CASSSGTGGGGGYTF. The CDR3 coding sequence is TGTGCCAGCAGCTCCGGGACAGGTGGCGGTGGTGGCTACACCTTC.

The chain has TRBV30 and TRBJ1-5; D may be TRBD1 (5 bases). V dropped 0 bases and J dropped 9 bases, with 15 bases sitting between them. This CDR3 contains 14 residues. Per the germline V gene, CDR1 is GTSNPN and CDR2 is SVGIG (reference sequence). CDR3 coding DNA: TGTGCCTGGAGTGTCGGGACTCCCTTAACGCCCCAGCATTTT. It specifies CAWSVGTPLTPQHF.

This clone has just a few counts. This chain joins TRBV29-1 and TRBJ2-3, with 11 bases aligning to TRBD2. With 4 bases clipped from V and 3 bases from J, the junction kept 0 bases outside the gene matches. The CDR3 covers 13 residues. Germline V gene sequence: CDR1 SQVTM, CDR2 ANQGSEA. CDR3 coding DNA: TGCAGCGTTGGGACTAGCGGGACAGATACGCAGTATTTT. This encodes CSVGTSGTDTQYF.

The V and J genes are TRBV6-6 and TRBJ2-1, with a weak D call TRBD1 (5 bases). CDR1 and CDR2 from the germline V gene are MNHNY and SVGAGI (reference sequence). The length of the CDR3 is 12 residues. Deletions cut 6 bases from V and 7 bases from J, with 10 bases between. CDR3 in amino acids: CASSEQENEQFF. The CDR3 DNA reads TGTGCCAGCAGCGAACAGGAGAATGAGCAGTTCTTC.

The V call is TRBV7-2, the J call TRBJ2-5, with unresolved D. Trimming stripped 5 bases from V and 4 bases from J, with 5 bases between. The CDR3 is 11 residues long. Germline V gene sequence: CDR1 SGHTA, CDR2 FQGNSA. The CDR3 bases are TGTGCCAGCAGCCAAGCAGAGACCCAGTACTTC. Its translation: CASSQAETQYF.

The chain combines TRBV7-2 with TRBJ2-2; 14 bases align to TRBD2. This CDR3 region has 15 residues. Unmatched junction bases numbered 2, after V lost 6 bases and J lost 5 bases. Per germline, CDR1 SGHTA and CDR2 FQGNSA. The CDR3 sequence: CASRGLAGATGELFF. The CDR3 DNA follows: TGTGCCAGCAGGGGACTAGCGGGAGCTACCGGGGAGCTGTTTTTT.

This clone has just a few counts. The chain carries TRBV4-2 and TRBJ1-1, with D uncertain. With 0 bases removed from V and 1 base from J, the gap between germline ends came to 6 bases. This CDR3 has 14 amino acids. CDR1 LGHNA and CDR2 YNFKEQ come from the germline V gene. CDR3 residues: CASSQEPGNTEAFF. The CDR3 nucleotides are TGTGCCAGCAGCCAAGAACCCGGGAACACTGAAGCTTTCTTT.

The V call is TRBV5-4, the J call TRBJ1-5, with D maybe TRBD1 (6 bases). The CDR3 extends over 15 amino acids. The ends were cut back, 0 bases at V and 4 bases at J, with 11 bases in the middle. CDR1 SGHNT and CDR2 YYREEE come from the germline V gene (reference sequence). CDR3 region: CASSLAGTPNQPQHF. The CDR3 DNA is TGTGCCAGCAGCTTGGCTGGGACACCGAATCAGCCCCAGCATTTT.

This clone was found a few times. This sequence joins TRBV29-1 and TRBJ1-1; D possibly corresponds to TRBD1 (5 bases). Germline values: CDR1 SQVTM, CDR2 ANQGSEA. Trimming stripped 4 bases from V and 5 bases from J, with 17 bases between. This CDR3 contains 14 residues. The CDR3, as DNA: TGCAGCGTTGGATGGTCGGGGGTGGGGACTGAAGCTTTCTTT. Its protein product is CSVGWSGVGTEAFF.

The CDR3 DNA reads as TGTGCCAGCAGCTCTTTAGCGGGGGGCTCCTACAATGAGCAGTTCTTC. It specifies CASSSLAGGSYNEQFF. The chain uses TRBV11-1 and TRBJ2-1, with 10 nucleotides matching TRBD2. J was trimmed by 0 bases and V by 4 bases; bases with no gene match: 3. CDR1 and CDR2 from the germline V gene are SGHAT and FQDESV (reference sequence). The CDR3 totals 16 residues.

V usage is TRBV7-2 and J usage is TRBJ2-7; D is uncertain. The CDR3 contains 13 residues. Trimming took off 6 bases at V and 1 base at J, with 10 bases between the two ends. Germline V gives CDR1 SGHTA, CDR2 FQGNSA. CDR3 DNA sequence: TGTGCCAGCAGTATCTCCGGTTCCTACGAGCAGTACTTC. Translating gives CASSISGSYEQYF.

CDR3 sequence reads: CASSVGLAAENEQFF. CDR3 nucleotides: TGTGCCAGCAGCGTGGGACTGGCGGCTGAGAATGAGCAGTTCTTC. The rearrangement uses TRBV9 and TRBJ2-1, with D tentatively TRBD2 (6 bases). V was cut by 2 bases and J by 7 bases, with 16 bases left in between. This CDR3 has 15 residues. Germline CDR1 SGDLS, CDR2 YYNGEE.

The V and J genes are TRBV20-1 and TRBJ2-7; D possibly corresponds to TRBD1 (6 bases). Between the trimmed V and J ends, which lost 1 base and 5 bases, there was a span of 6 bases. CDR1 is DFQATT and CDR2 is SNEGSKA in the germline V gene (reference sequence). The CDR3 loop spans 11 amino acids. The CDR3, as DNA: TGCAGTGCTAGAGGACAGGACGAGCAGTACTTC. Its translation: CSARGQDEQYF.